Following are 26 T cell receptor beta chains from one sample sequenced in a study of T-cell reconstitution after alpha-beta-depleted transplantation in children. Preparation of the TCRbeta library used unique molecular identifiers. TCRdb re-analysed the PCR reads in MiXCR, keeping a single row per CDR3 protein. Found here are 200,000 or so distinct CDR3 sequences, 8.4% of them singletons; the top ten hold 35%. The sample in question was PBMCs, mostly from graft donor cells, obtained 360 days after TCRalphabeta/CD19-depleted stem cell transplant. These receptors were taken from a male patient aged 2-9 years who had a stem cell transplant for acute myeloid leukemia, so the T cells may come from the graft donor.

The sample holds many counts of this clonotype. The J gene is TRBJ2-3, the V gene TRBV6-6; D gene ambiguous. The germline V gene encodes CDR1 MNHNY and CDR2 SVGAGI (reference sequence). The CDR3 spans 11 residues. V lost 4 bases to trimming and J lost 5 bases, with 4 bases between them. The CDR3 is CASSSRDTQYF. CDR3 bases: TGTGCCAGCAGTTCCAGAGATACGCAGTATTTT.

This clonotype was seen many times. This CDR3 reads CSVEGVAGTSYNEQFF. The CDR3, as DNA: TGCAGCGTTGAAGGGGTAGCGGGGACCTCCTACAATGAGCAGTTCTTC. The rearrangement joins TRBV29-1 to TRBJ2-1, with 8 bases that match TRBD2. Germline-derived CDR1 and CDR2 are SQVTM and ANQGSEA. The CDR3 has 16 residues. With 1 base clipped from V and 0 bases from J, the junction kept 5 bases outside the gene matches.

This clonotype appeared many times. This chain links TRBV12-3 or TRBV12-4 with TRBJ2-2, with TRBD2 matching 7 bases. This CDR3 spans 15 amino acids. Trimming took 8 bases from V and 7 from J; bases not matched to a gene: 13. For the CDR3, the DNA is TGTGCCAGCTCTTGGAGGGGAGGGCTCGGCGGGGAGCTGTTTTTT. Amino acids: CASSWRGGLGGELFF.

In this sample, this clonotype turned up many times. V gene TRBV4-1 combines with J gene TRBJ1-2; D gene unclear. CDR1 is MGHRA, CDR2 YSYEKL, per germline. Trimming took 0 bases from V and 4 from J, leaving 9 bases between them. The CDR3 totals 14 residues. For the CDR3, the DNA is TGCGCCAGCAGCCAAGATGCCCGAGTCTATGGCTACACCTTC. Translated, it gives CASSQDARVYGYTF.

The chain recombines TRBV7-8 with TRBJ2-2, with TRBD1 identical over 10 bases. This CDR3 region has 18 residues. Unmatched junction bases numbered 6, after V lost 2 bases and J lost 0 bases. The germline gives CDR1 SGHVS, CDR2 FQNEAQ. CDR3 nucleotide sequence: TGTGCCAGCAGCTTAAGGACAGGGGGAGTCGCGAACACCGGGGAGCTGTTTTTT. Translating gives CASSLRTGGVANTGELFF.

This clonotype was observed a few times. The rearrangement links TRBV24-1 to TRBJ2-1; D is undetermined. The V end lost 2 bases, the J end lost 0 bases, and 13 bases lay between the germline ends. Germline V lookup: CDR1 KGHDR, CDR2 SFDVKD. The length of the CDR3 is 17 residues. The CDR3 protein is CATSDSGSPSSYNEQFF. CDR3 nucleotide sequence: TGTGCCACCAGTGATTCAGGTAGCCCGAGCTCCTACAATGAGCAGTTCTTC.

This clonotype was seen many times. The CDR3 loop is CASSLGTHWQFF. The CDR3 DNA reads TGTGCCAGCAGCTTAGGTACCCATTGGCAGTTCTTC. The V call is TRBV7-2, the J call TRBJ2-1; D not certain. V lost 1 base, J lost 12 bases, and 10 bases lay in between. This CDR3 is 12 amino acids long. Germline V gene lookup returns CDR1 SGHTA and CDR2 FQGNSA.

This clonotype was seen more than once but under ten times. The chain combines TRBV4-3 with TRBJ2-4; the D gene could be TRBD1 or TRBD2 (6 bases each). The CDR3 sequence is 15 residues long. V gave up 5 bases and J gave up 0 bases, with 11 bases separating them. Germline CDR1 reads LGHNA; CDR2 reads YSLEER. Here the CDR3 DNA reads TGCGCCAGCAGCGCGGGACATTTAGCCAAAAACATTCAGTACTTC. Amino acids: CASSAGHLAKNIQYF.

This chain joins TRBV7-9 and TRBJ2-1; D might be TRBD2 (5 bases). The CDR3 loop spans 13 amino acids. Germline V gene lookup returns CDR1 SEHNR and CDR2 FQNEAQ (reference sequence). Deletions cut 5 bases from V and 10 bases from J, with 15 bases between. The CDR3 DNA is TGTGCCAGCAGCCCTGACACTAGGATCGAGCAGTTCTTC. Encoded protein: CASSPDTRIEQFF.

This clonotype was recorded a few times. This chain connects TRBV29-1 to TRBJ1-1, with D unclear. V lost 7 bases and J lost 4, with 10 bases in between. The CDR3 has 11 residues. Germline assignment: CDR1 SQVTM and CDR2 ANQGSEA. The CDR3 DNA reads as TGCAGCGGAGGAAGGTTCACTGAAGCTTTCTTT. It encodes CSGGRFTEAFF.

This clonotype showed up just a few times. V gene TRBV20-1 combines with J gene TRBJ1-2; 7 bases match TRBD1. V trimming: 7 bases; J trimming: 1 base; junction bases outside the gene matches: 6. In germline, CDR1 is DFQATT, CDR2 SNEGSKA (reference sequence). The CDR3 is 13 amino acids. CDR3 residues: CSGQGPFNYGYTF. The CDR3 DNA reads as TGCAGTGGACAGGGACCCTTTAACTATGGCTACACCTTC.

V and J are TRBV28 and TRBJ2-2, with D possibly matching TRBD2 (6 bases). Trimming removed 8 bases at V and 1 base at J, with 11 bases between. Looked up from germline, CDR1 is MDHEN and CDR2 is SYDVKM. The CDR3 spans 14 residues. CDR3 sequence (DNA): TGTGCCAGCGCTATGGGGGGGAACACCGGGGAGCTGTTTTTT. As protein: CASAMGGNTGELFF. Looking up the rest from reference TRBV28 and TRBJ2-2 gives the full variable domain: DVKVTQSSRYLVKRTGEKVFLECVQDMDHENMFWYRQDPGLGLRLIYFSYDVKMKEKGDIPEGYSVSREKKERFSLILESASTNQTSMYLCASAMGGNTGELFFGEGSRLTVL.

This clonotype was seen ten or more times. This chain joins TRBV12-3 or TRBV12-4 and TRBJ2-1; 9 bases map to TRBD1. CDR3 length: 16 amino acids. Losses at the gene ends were 7 bases for V and 7 bases for J; bases not matched to a gene: 14. CDR3 protein: CASKPSRDREGNEQFF. CDR3 coding DNA: TGTGCCAGCAAACCAAGTCGGGACAGGGAGGGGAATGAGCAGTTCTTC.

With regard to this clonotype: The CDR3 carries no conserved terminal phenylalanine or tryptophan, so it likely arises from a read error. The chain couples TRBV12-3 or TRBV12-4 to TRBJ1-1; D is unresolved. The CDR3 runs to 13 residues. V shed 5 bases and J shed 5 bases, with 12 bases lying between them. The chain's CDR3 is CASSTRELTEAFS. In DNA form, the CDR3 reads TGTGCCAGCAGTACTAGGGAATTAACTGAAGCTTTCTCT.

The V gene is TRBV11-3, the J gene TRBJ1-1; perhaps TRBD1 as D (6 bases). V lost 1 base to trimming and J lost 4 bases, with 13 bases between them. CDR3 length: 15 amino acids. Germline V CDR1 and CDR2: SGHNT, YENEEA. CDR3 DNA sequence: TGTGCCAGCAGCTTAGTTGGCAGGGGAAGCACTGAAGCTTTCTTT. Translating gives CASSLVGRGSTEAFF.

This clonotype was counted between two and nine times. The V gene is TRBV2, the J gene TRBJ2-1; 13 bases are a match to TRBD2. This CDR3 is built from 15 residues. The germline V gene encodes CDR1 SNHLY and CDR2 FYNNEI. V gave up 7 bases and J gave up 4 bases; unmatched junction bases: 4. CDR3 nucleotide sequence: TGTGCCAGCAACCTACTAGCGGGGGGGTACAATGAGCAGTTCTTC. Encoded protein: CASNLLAGGYNEQFF.

This clonotype was seen ten or more times. This rearrangement joins TRBV5-1 to TRBJ2-3; D is uncertain. Germline V gives CDR1 SGHRS, CDR2 YFSETQ. The CDR3 has 14 amino acids. Trimming left V 0 bases short and J 4 bases short, with 9 bases between. The CDR3 bases are TGCGCCAGCAGCTTGGACGGGTGGGCAGATACGCAGTATTTT. This translates into CASSLDGWADTQYF.

This clonotype was detected many times. This sequence joins TRBV20-1 and TRBJ2-1; 10 bases fit TRBD2. CDR1 is DFQATT, CDR2 SNEGSKA, per germline (reference sequence). The CDR3 spans 14 residues. With 6 bases clipped from V and 2 bases from J, the junction kept 4 bases outside the gene matches. The CDR3 DNA follows: TGCAGTGCGGAGCGGGAGGGGCCCTACAATGAGCAGTTCTTC. This gives the protein CSAEREGPYNEQFF.

This clonotype was counted a few times. V and J are TRBV12-3 or TRBV12-4 and TRBJ1-1; D perhaps matches TRBD1 (5 bases). With 4 bases removed from V and 0 bases from J, the gap between germline ends came to 21 bases. The CDR3 is made up of 18 amino acids. CDR3 DNA: TGTGCCAGCAGTTCCCACCTTTGGGGGACCAACATGAACACTGAAGCTTTCTTT. Translating gives CASSSHLWGTNMNTEAFF.

This chain joins TRBV12-3 or TRBV12-4 and TRBJ1-5; 7 bases match TRBD1. The trim removed 5 bases at V and 5 bases at J, leaving 9 bases unmatched. This CDR3 contains 15 residues. In DNA form, the CDR3 reads TGTGCCAGCAGTACCGCAGGGGGTCGGTATCAGCCCCAGCATTTT. The encoded protein is CASSTAGGRYQPQHF.

This clonotype has a count of ten or more. The chain employs TRBV24-1 and TRBJ1-1; D remains ambiguous. Trimming cost V 12 bases and J 6 bases, with 13 bases left between them. The CDR3 loop spans 11 amino acids. The germline gives CDR1 KGHDR, CDR2 SFDVKD. For the CDR3, the DNA is TGTGCCTCGCGAGGGTTGGCTGAAGCTTTCTTT. Protein product: CASRGLAEAFF.

Ten or more counts support this clonotype. The CDR3 sequence: CASRSAGDIWGLLAKNIQYF. The CDR3, as DNA: TGTGCCAGCAGGAGCGCTGGGGACATATGGGGCCTTCTAGCCAAAAACATTCAGTACTTC. The J gene is TRBJ2-4, the V gene TRBV6-1; TRBD1 is a possible D gene (6 bases). The CDR3 loop spans 20 amino acids. Trimming pared 6 bases from V and 0 bases from J, leaving 27 bases between. CDR1 is MNHNS, CDR2 SASEGT, per germline.

The chain uses TRBV6-1 and TRBJ2-7; D may be TRBD1 or TRBD2 (5 bases each). Trimming shortened V by 0 bases and J by 6 bases, and 15 bases separated the two germline ends. Germline V gene sequence: CDR1 MNHNS, CDR2 SASEGT. The CDR3 spans 15 residues. This chain's CDR3 is CASSEAAGASAEQYV. CDR3 bases: TGTGCCAGCAGTGAAGCAGCCGGGGCTTCTGCCGAGCAGTACGTC.

This clonotype has just a few counts. The chain uses TRBV5-1 and TRBJ2-1; 8 positions agree with TRBD2. The CDR3 totals 17 residues. Looked up from germline, CDR1 is SGHRS and CDR2 is YFSETQ. After removal of 4 bases from V and 5 bases from J, the junction contained 14 bases not matched to a gene. CDR3 protein: CASSTGGSGLGNNEQFF. The DNA for the CDR3 is TGCGCCAGCAGCACGGGGGGGAGTGGGTTGGGAAACAATGAGCAGTTCTTC.

The chain couples TRBV20-1 to TRBJ1-1; TRBD1 matches at 10 bases. Germline V gives CDR1 DFQATT, CDR2 SNEGSKA (reference sequence). After removal of 3 bases from V and 11 bases from J, the junction contained 0 bases not matched to a gene. The CDR3 sequence is 10 residues long. CDR3 region: CSARGQGAFF. The CDR3 nucleotides read TGCAGTGCTAGGGGACAGGGGGCTTTCTTT.

The CDR3 DNA is TGTGCCAGCAGCACCCTAGCGGGAGAAACCTACGAGCAGTACTTC. It codes for CASSTLAGETYEQYF. This rearrangement joins TRBV7-2 to TRBJ2-7; 10 nucleotides match TRBD2. The germline V gene encodes CDR1 SGHTA and CDR2 FQGNSA. This CDR3 is 15 amino acids long. J was trimmed by 2 bases and V by 5 bases; bases with no gene match: 6.